The clone carrying this T cell receptor (beta chain) was seen once. Germline V gene data show CDR1 as SGHRS and CDR2 as YFSETQ. The V and J ends lost 1 base and 3 bases respectively, with 13 bases between them. The CDR3 is 15 residues long. The data derive from a study of blood T cell repertoires in COVID-19. Measured with immunoSEQ multiplex PCR; TCRdb has only the in-frame clones, and not every one. The sample shows some 300,000 clones, under 90% of them seen only once. The gene calls are TRBV5-1 and TRBJ1-1, with D possibly matching TRBD1 (5 bases). The sequenced sample was PBMCs or T cells enriched from blood (not recorded which). This TCR came from a woman aged 40-49 years who had recovered from COVID-19. The CDR3 loop reads CASSLSGDGYTEAFF. The CDR3 coding sequence is TGCGCCAGCAGCTTGTCGGGGGACGGGTACACTGAAGCTTTCTTT.